This TCR beta chain is from a study of T cell changes during pregnancy in multiple sclerosis (dated by TCRdb to about 2019). Study-level background: Changes in the T cell repertoire over the course of pregnancy were examined in this study in women with multiple sclerosis.

V loses 3 bases, J loses 1 base, and the germline ends lie 18 bases apart. CDR3 length: 17 amino acids, cysteine to phenylalanine. Only the CDR3 DNA is retained, 51 bases long and in frame from the first base. According to the germline V gene (reference sequence), CDR1 reads LNHNV and CDR2 reads YYDKDF. Libraries were built with the immunoSEQ multiplex PCR assay. TCRdb obtained this table from immuneACCESS and retained in-frame rearrangements with V and J assigned. These tables miss some clones; where compared with another copy, unresolved V genes account for less than half of the shortfall, and the remainder is unexplained. The sample table shows 75,000 to 95,000 clones, and 75% to 95% are seen once. The ten biggest clones cover 0.8% to 0.95% of the sample. Of note for this clone: Its binding antigen is unknown. Base qualities are not at hand, and no much larger clone is one base apart.

The rearranged segments are TRBV15 and TRBJ1-1; 6 matching bases give a weak D call of TRBD1. This TCR was recovered from a female donor with multiple sclerosis, enrolled in a pregnancy study. This sample comprised peripheral blood, obtained before pregnancy. CDR3 region: CATSRRRRGTTNTEAFF. The nucleotide sequence is TGTGCCACCAGCAGGCGTAGAAGAGGGACAACGAACACTGAAGCTTTCTTT.